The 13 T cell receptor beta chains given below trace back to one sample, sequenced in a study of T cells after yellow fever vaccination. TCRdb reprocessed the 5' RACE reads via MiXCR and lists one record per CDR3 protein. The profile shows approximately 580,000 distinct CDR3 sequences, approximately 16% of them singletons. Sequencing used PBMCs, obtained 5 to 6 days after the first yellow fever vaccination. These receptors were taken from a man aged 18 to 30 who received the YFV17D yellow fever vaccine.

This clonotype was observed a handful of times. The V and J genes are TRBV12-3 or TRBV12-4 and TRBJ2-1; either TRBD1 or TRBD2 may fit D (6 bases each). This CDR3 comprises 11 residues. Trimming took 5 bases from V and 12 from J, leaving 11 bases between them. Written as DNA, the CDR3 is TGTGCCAGCAGTCCACGGGGGCGGCAGTTCTTC. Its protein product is CASSPRGRQFF.

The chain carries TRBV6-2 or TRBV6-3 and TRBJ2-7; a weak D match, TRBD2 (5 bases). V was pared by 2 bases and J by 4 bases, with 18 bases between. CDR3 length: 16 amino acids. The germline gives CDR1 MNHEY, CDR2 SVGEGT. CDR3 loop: CASSYPPDFYPYEQYV. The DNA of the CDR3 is TGTGCCAGCAGTTACCCCCCGGACTTCTACCCTTACGAGCAGTACGTC.

In DNA form, the CDR3 reads TGTGCCAGCAGTTACGTGGAAATGAACACTGAAGCTTTCTTT. Amino acids: CASSYVEMNTEAFF. The V gene is TRBV6-5, the J gene TRBJ1-1; D is ambiguous. Germline CDR1 is MNHEY and CDR2 is SVGAGI. Trimming removed 2 bases from V and 0 bases from J, with 7 bases in between. The CDR3 is 14 amino acids.

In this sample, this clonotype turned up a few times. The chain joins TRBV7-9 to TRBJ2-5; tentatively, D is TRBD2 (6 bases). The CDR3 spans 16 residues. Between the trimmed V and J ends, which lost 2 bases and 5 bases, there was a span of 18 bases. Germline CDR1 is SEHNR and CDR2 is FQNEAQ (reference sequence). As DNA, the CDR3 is TGTGCCAGCAGCTTATGGGCTAGCGTCCTCGGGGAGACCCAGTACTTC. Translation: CASSLWASVLGETQYF. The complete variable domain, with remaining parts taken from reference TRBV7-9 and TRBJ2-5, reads DTGVSQNPRHKITKRGQNVTFRCDPISEHNRLYWYRQTLGQGPEFLTYFQNEAQLEKSRLLSDRFSAERPKGSFSTLEIQRTEQGDSAMYLCASSLWASVLGETQYFGPGTRLLVL.

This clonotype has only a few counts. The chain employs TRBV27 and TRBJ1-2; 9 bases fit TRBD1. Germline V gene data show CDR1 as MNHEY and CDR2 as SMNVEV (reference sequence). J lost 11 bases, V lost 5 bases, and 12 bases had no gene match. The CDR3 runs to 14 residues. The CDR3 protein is CASSPRDRVLRYTF. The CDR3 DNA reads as TGTGCCAGCAGTCCCCGGGACAGGGTCCTGCGATACACCTTC.

The chain's CDR3 is CASSYLSGQQKYNEQFF. The DNA of the CDR3 is TGTGCCAGCAGCTATCTCTCGGGACAACAAAAATACAATGAGCAGTTCTTC. This chain joins TRBV7-6 and TRBJ2-1; D perhaps matches TRBD1 (6 bases). Trimming shortened V by 4 bases and J by 4 bases, and 20 bases separated the two germline ends. Germline V CDR1 and CDR2: SGHVS, FNYEAQ. The CDR3 covers 17 residues.

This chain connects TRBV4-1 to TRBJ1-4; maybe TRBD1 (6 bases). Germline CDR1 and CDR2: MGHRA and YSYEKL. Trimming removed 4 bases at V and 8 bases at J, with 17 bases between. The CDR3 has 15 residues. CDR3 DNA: TGCGCCAGCAGCCGAGGGGGAGAAATCAGCGAAAAACTGTTTTTT. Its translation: CASSRGGEISEKLFF.

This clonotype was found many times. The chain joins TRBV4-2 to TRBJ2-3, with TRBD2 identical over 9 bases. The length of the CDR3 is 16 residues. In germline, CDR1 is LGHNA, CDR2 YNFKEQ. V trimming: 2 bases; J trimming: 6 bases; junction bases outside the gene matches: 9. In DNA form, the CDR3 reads TGTGCCAGCAGCCAACTGAGCGGGGGGCCATCCGATACGCAGTATTTT. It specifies CASSQLSGGPSDTQYF.

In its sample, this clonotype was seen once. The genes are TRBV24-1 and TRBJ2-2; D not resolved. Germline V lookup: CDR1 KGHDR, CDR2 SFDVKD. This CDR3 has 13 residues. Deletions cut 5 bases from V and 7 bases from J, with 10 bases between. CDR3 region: CATSASVGGELFF. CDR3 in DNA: TGTGCCACCAGTGCCTCGGTTGGCGGGGAGCTGTTTTTT.

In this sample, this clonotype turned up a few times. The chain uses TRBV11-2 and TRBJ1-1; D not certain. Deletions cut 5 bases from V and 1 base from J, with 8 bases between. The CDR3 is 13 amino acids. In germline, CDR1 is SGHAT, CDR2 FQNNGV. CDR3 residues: CASSAHQNTEAFF. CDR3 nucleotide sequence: TGTGCCAGCAGCGCACATCAGAACACTGAAGCTTTCTTT.

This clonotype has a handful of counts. The CDR3 DNA sequence: TGCGCCAGCAGCTCACTGACAGGGAATAATTCACCCCTCCACTTT. Encoded protein: CASSSLTGNNSPLHF. V is TRBV5-1 and J is TRBJ1-6; TRBD1 matches 7 bases. Germline CDR1 and CDR2: SGHRS and YFSETQ. The CDR3 has 15 residues. V shed 3 bases, J shed 5 bases, and the junction held 5 bases outside the gene matches.

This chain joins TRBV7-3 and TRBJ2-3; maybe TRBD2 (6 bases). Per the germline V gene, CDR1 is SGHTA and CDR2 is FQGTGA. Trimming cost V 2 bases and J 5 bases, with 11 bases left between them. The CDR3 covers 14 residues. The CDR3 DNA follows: TGTGCCAGCAGCTTACCCGGGGGTGGAGATACGCAGTATTTT. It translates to CASSLPGGGDTQYF.

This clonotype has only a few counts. This chain's CDR3 is CASSPPLPGQGNTEAFF. CDR3 coding DNA: TGTGCCAGCAGTCCCCCTCTCCCGGGACAGGGGAACACTGAAGCTTTCTTT. This rearrangement joins TRBV6-5 to TRBJ1-1; 9 bases map to TRBD1. CDR3 length: 17 residues. Germline values: CDR1 MNHEY, CDR2 SVGAGI. J was trimmed by 1 base and V by 5 bases; bases with no gene match: 11.